This T cell receptor beta chain was found in a study of blood T cell repertoires in COVID-19. The wider study: The United States, Italy and Spain provided the acute and convalescent COVID-19 samples.

Some clones are missing from TCRdb's copy, which holds only in-frame ones; the method was immunoSEQ multiplex PCR. The sample includes 40,000 to 65,000 clones, about 86% of them seen just once. The CDR3 spans 21 residues. From germline, CDR1 is LGHNA and CDR2 YSLEER. V lost 1 base to trimming and J lost 0 bases; unmatched junction nucleotides: 12. The J gene is TRBJ2-3, the V gene TRBV4-3; 14 bases agree with TRBD2. Specimen: peripheral blood. This clonotype originated in a man in his sixties or seventies with active COVID-19. The CDR3 DNA reads as TGCGCCAGCAGCCAAGGCCGGACTAGCGGGGGGCCCCTTGCTAGCACAGATACGCAGTATTTT. It specifies CASSQGRTSGGPLASTDTQYF.